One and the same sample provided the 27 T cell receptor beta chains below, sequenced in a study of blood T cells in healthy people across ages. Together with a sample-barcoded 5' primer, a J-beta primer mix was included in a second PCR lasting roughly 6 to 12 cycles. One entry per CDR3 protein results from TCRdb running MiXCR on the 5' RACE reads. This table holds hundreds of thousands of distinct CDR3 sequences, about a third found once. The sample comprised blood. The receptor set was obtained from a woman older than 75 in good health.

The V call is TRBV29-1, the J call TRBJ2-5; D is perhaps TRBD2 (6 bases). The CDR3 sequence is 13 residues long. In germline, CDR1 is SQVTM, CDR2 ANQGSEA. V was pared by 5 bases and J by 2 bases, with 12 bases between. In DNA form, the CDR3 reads TGCAGCGTTCGGGGGAGTCTACAAGAGACCCAGTACTTC. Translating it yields CSVRGSLQETQYF.

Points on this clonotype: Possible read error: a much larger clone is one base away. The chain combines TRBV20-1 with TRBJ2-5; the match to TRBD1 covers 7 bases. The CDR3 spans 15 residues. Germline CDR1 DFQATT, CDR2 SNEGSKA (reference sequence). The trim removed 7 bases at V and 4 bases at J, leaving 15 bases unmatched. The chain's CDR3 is CSVGLVGGLRETQYF. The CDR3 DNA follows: TGCAGTGTGGGGCTCGTAGGGGGCCTGAGAGAGACCCAGTACTTC.

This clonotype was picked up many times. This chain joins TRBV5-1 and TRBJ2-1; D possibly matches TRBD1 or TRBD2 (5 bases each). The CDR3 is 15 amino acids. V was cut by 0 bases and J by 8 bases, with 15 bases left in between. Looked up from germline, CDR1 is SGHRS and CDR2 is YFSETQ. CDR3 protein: CASSLEGTLNDEQFF. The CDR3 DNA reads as TGCGCCAGCAGCTTGGAAGGGACCCTGAACGATGAGCAGTTCTTC.

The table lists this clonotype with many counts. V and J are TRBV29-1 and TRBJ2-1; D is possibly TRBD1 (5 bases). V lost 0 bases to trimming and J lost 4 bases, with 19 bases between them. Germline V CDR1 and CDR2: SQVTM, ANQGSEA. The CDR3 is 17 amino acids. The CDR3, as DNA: TGCAGCGTTGAAGATAGGGGCGGTACAGGCTATTACAATGAGCAGTTCTTC. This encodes CSVEDRGGTGYYNEQFF.

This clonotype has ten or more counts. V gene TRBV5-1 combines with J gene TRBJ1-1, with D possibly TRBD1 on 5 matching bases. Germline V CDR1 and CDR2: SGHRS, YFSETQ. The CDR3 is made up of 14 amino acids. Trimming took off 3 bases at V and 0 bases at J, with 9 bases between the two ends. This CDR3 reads CASSSSGVNTEAFF. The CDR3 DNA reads TGCGCCAGCAGCTCGTCGGGGGTGAACACTGAAGCTTTCTTT.

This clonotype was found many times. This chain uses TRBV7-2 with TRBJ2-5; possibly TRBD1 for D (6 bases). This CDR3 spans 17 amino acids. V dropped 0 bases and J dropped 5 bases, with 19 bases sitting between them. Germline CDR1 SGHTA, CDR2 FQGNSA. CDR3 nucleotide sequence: TGTGCCAGCAGCTTAGCGGGGGCGTCGGCCCCAGGTGAGACCCAGTACTTC. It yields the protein CASSLAGASAPGETQYF.

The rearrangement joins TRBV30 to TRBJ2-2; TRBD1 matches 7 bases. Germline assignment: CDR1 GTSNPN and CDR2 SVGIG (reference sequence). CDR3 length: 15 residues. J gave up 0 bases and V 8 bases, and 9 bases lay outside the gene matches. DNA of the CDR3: TGTGCCCGCTCACGGACAGGTCCGAACACCGGGGAGCTGTTTTTT. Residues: CARSRTGPNTGELFF.

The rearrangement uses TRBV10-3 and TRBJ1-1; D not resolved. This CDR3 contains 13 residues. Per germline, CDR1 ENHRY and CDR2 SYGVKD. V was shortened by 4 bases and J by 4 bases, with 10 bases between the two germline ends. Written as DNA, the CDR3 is TGTGCCATCAGTGTTCAGGCAGGCACTGAAGCTTTCTTT. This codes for CAISVQAGTEAFF.

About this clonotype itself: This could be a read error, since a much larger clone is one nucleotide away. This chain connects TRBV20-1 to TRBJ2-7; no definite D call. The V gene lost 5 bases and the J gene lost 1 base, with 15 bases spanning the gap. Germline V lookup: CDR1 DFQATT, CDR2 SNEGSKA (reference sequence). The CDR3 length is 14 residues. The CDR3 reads CSAQDVLRSYEQYF. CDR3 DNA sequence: TGCAGTGCTCAAGACGTACTTAGGTCCTACGAGCAGTACTTC.

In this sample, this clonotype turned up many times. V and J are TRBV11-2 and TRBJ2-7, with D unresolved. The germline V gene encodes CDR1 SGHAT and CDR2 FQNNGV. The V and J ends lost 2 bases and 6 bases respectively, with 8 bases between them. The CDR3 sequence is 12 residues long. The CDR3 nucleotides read TGTGCCAGCAGCTTAACATCTCGCGAGCAGTACTTC. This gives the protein CASSLTSREQYF.

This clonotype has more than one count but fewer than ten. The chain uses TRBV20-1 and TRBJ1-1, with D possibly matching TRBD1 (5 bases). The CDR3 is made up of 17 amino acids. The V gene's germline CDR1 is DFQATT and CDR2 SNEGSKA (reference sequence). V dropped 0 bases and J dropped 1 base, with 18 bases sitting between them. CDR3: CSARDGRTSLGNTEAFF. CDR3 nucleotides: TGCAGTGCTAGAGATGGGAGGACATCCCTCGGGAACACTGAAGCTTTCTTT.

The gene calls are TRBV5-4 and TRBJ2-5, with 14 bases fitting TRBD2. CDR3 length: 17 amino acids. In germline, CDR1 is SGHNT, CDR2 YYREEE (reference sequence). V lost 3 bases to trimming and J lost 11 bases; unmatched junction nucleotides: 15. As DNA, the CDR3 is TGTGCCAGCAGCTCGAGAAAGACTAGCGGGGGGGCGCATGAGCAGTACTTC. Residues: CASSSRKTSGGAHEQYF.

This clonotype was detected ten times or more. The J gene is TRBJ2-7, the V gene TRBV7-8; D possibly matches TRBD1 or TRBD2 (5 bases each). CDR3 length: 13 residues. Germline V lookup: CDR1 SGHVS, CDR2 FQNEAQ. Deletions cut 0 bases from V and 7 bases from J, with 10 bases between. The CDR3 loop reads CASSLAGDREQYF. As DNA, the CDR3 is TGTGCCAGCAGCTTAGCGGGGGATCGGGAGCAGTACTTC.

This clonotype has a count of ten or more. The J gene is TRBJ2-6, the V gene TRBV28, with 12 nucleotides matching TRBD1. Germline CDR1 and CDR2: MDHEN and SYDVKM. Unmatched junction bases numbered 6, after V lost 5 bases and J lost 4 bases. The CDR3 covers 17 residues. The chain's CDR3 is CASSRDRGPDGANVLTF. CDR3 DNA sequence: TGTGCCAGCAGTAGGGACAGGGGGCCTGACGGGGCCAACGTCCTGACTTTC. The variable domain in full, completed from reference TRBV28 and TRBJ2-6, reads DVKVTQSSRYLVKRTGEKVFLECVQDMDHENMFWYRQDPGLGLRLIYFSYDVKMKEKGDIPEGYSVSREKKERFSLILESASTNQTSMYLCASSRDRGPDGANVLTFGAGSRLTVL.

The CDR3 reads CASTLGRGYQETQYF. CDR3 DNA sequence: TGTGCCAGTACCTTGGGGAGGGGGTACCAAGAGACCCAGTACTTC. The genes are TRBV19 and TRBJ2-5; TRBD2 is a possible D gene (7 bases). Germline V gene data show CDR1 as LNHDA and CDR2 as SQIVND (reference sequence). The CDR3 totals 15 residues. V was pared by 7 bases and J by 0 bases, with 15 bases between.

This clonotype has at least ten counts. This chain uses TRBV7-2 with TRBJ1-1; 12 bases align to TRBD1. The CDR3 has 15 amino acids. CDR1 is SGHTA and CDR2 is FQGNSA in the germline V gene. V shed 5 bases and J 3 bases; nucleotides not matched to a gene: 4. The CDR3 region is CASSDRDRGHTEAFF. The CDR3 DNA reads TGTGCCAGCAGCGATAGGGACAGGGGGCACACTGAAGCTTTCTTT.

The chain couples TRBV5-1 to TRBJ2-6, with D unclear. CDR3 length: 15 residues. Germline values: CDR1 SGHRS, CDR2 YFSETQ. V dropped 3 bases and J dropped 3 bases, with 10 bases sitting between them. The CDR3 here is CASSSSPRGANVLTF. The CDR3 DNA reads TGCGCCAGCAGCTCCTCTCCGCGTGGGGCCAACGTCCTGACTTTC.

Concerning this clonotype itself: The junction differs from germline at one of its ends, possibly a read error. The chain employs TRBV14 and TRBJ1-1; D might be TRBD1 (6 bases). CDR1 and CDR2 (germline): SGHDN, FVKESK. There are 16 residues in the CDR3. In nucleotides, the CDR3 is TGTGCCAGCAGCCAAGTCCGAAGCAGGAGGGACACTAAAGCTTTCTTT. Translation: CASSQVRSRRDTKAFF.

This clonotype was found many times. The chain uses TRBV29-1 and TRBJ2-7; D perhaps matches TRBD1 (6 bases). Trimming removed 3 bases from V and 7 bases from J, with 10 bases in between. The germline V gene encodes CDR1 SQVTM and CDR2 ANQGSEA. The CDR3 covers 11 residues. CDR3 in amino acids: CSVDGGGEQYF. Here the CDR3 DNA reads TGCAGCGTTGATGGGGGCGGGGAGCAGTACTTC.

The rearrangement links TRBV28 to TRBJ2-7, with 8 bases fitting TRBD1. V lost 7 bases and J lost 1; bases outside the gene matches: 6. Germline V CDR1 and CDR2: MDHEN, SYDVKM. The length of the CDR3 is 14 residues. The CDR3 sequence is CASNRGQVSYEQYF. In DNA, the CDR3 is TGTGCCAGCAACCGGGGACAGGTTTCCTACGAGCAGTACTTC.

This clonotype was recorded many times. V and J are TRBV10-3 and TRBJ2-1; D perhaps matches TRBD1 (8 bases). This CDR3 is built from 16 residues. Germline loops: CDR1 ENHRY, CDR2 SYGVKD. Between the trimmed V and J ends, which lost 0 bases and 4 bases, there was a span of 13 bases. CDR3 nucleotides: TGTGCCATCAGTGAGTCTACAGGGGGAGGGTACAATGAGCAGTTCTTC. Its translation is CAISESTGGGYNEQFF.

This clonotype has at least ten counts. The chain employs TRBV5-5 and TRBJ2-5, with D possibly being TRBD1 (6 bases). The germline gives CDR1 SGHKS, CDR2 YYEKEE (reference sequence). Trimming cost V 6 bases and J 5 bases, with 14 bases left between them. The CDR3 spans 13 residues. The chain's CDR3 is CASNRAPGETQYF. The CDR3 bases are TGTGCCAGCAACAGGGCCCCTGGGGAGACCCAGTACTTC.

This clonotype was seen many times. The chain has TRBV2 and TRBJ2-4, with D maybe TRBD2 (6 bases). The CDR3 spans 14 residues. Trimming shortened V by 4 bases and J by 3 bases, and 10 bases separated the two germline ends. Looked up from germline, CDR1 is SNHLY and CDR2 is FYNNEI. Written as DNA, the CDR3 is TGTGCCAGCAGTGCGGGGGTTGTCAAAAACATTCAGTACTTC. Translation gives CASSAGVVKNIQYF.

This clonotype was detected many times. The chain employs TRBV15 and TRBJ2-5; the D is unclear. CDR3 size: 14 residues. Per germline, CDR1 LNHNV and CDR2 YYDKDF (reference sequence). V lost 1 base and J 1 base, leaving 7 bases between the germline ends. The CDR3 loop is CATSRVASQETQYF. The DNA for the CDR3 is TGTGCCACCAGCAGAGTAGCCAGCCAAGAGACCCAGTACTTC.

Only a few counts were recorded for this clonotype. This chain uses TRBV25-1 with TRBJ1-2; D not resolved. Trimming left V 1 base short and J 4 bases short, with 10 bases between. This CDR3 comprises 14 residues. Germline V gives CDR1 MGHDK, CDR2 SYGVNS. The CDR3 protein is CASSESAATYGYTF. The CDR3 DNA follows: TGTGCCAGCAGTGAATCGGCGGCTACCTATGGCTACACCTTC.

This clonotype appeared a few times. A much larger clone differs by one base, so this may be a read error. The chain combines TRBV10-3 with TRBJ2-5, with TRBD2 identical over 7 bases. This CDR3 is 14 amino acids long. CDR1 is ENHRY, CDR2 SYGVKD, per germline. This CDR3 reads CAVSPGGRQETQYF. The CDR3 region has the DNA TGTGCCGTCAGTCCCGGGGGGAGACAAGAGACCCAGTACTTC.

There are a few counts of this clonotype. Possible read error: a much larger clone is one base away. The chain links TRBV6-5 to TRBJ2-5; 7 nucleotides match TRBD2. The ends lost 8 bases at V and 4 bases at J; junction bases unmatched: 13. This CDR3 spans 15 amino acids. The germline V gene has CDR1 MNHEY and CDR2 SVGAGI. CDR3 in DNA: TGTGCCAGCGGGGAGCAAGCGGGGAGGCGAGAGACCCAGTACTTC. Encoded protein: CASGEQAGRRETQYF.